A single sample is the source of the 5 T cell receptor beta chains below, sequenced in a study of neurological immune-mediated disorders (dated by TCRdb to about 2019). The library was prepared using 5' RACE. Sequencing instrument: Illumina HiSeq 2500. TCRdb passed the public sequencing reads through fastp at Q25 and MiXCR, retaining productive beta sequences. All rows with the same CDR3 protein become a single entry with the most common DNA and genes. This sample lists about 43,000 distinct CDR3 sequences; roughly 13% were detected once. The top ten constitute over 0.95% of the sample. Sequenced: PBMCs. The receptors were sampled from a female donor in good health.

In this sample, this clonotype turned up many times. The chain is built from TRBV5-1 and TRBJ2-1; D perhaps matches TRBD2 (6 bases). CDR3 size: 14 residues. The germline V gene has CDR1 SGHRS and CDR2 YFSETQ. V was clipped by 0 bases and J by 4 bases, with 8 bases between them. CDR3 DNA: TGCGCCAGCAGCTTGGCTAGCGCTTACAATGAGCAGTTCTTC. This sequence encodes CASSLASAYNEQFF.

This clonotype was counted many times. V and J are TRBV28 and TRBJ1-2; D remains ambiguous. Germline CDR1 MDHEN, CDR2 SYDVKM. The CDR3 is made up of 14 amino acids. Trimming left V 6 bases short and J 4 bases short, with 15 bases between. The CDR3 reads CASSLSKISYGYTF. The CDR3 nucleotides are TGTGCCAGCAGCCTTTCGAAGATTAGCTATGGCTACACCTTC.

This clonotype occurred many times. This chain connects TRBV5-1 to TRBJ1-2, with 9 bases matching TRBD1. This CDR3 is built from 12 residues. The junction had 3 bases not matched to a gene; V was cut back by 4 bases and J by 8 bases. Germline lookup yields CDR1 SGHRS and CDR2 YFSETQ. The CDR3: CASSPDRGGYTF. In DNA, the CDR3 is TGCGCCAGCAGCCCGGACAGGGGAGGCTACACCTTC.

This clonotype was found many times. This sequence joins TRBV10-3 and TRBJ1-1; 7 bases are a match to TRBD1. This CDR3 region has 14 residues. From germline, CDR1 is ENHRY and CDR2 SYGVKD. V trimming: 6 bases; J trimming: 3 bases; junction bases outside the gene matches: 7. CDR3 nucleotide sequence: TGTGCCATCAGCCCTGGGACAGACTACACTGAAGCTTTCTTT. Encoded protein: CAISPGTDYTEAFF.

This clonotype turned up a few times. The V and J genes are TRBV18 and TRBJ2-3, with a possible D match to TRBD1 (6 bases). CDR3 length: 16 residues. The ends were cut back, 3 bases at V and 0 bases at J, with 13 bases in the middle. Germline CDR1 reads KGHSH; CDR2 reads LQKENI. The CDR3 loop is CASSPAGTKSTDTQYF. DNA for the CDR3: TGTGCCAGCTCACCGGCCGGGACAAAGAGCACAGATACGCAGTATTTT.